Each of the 8 T cell receptor beta chains below was sequenced from the same sample in a study of T cell responses to AZD1222 COVID-19 vaccine. TCRdb's copy holds only in-frame clones and misses some; the assay was immunoSEQ multiplex PCR. The data contain some 40,000 clones, 80% of them singletons. Source: peripheral blood, taken on day 0 of AZD1222 vaccination. These receptors all come from an adult in good health.

This clone has more than one count but fewer than ten. This chain uses TRBV20-1 with TRBJ1-2; a weak D match, TRBD1 (6 bases). The CDR3 is 13 residues long. Germline V CDR1 and CDR2: DFQATT, SNEGSKA (reference sequence). The germline V and J ends were trimmed by 3 bases and 5 bases, with 13 bases remaining between them. The chain's CDR3 is CSASEQGSYGYTF. CDR3 coding DNA: TGCAGTGCTAGTGAACAGGGCTCTTATGGCTACACCTTC.

The rearrangement links TRBV3-1 (or the pseudogene TRBV3-2) to TRBJ1-2, with D possibly being TRBD1 (6 bases). V shed 2 bases and J shed 8 bases, with 12 bases lying between them. CDR1 LGHDT and CDR2 YNNKEL come from the germline V gene (reference sequence). The CDR3 is made up of 13 amino acids. The DNA for the CDR3 is TGTGCCAGCAGCCAACAGCACAGGGACGGCTACACCTTC. Its protein product is CASSQQHRDGYTF.

This clone was detected only a few times. The chain has TRBV5-8 and TRBJ1-6; the D is unclear. The length of the CDR3 is 15 residues. Germline-derived CDR1 and CDR2 are SGHTS and YDEGEE. V was trimmed by 2 bases and J by 7 bases, leaving 13 bases between them. CDR3 in amino acids: CASSFVRENNSPLHF. DNA for the CDR3: TGTGCCAGCAGCTTCGTCCGGGAGAACAATTCACCCCTCCACTTT. Variable domain in full (rest from reference TRBV5-8 and TRBJ1-6): EAGVTQSPTHLIKTRGQQATLRCSPISGHTSVYWYQQALGLGLQFLLWYDEGEERNRGNFPPRFSGRQFPNYSSELNVNALELEDSALYLCASSFVRENNSPLHFGNGTRLTVT.

This chain links TRBV11-2 with TRBJ2-7; TRBD1 aligns across 10 bases. With 5 bases clipped from V and 3 bases from J, the junction kept 7 bases outside the gene matches. The V gene's germline CDR1 is SGHAT and CDR2 FQNNGV. The CDR3 loop spans 15 amino acids. The DNA of the CDR3 is TGTGCCAGCAGCCCCGGGACAGGGGCCCTCTACGAGCAGTACTTC. It yields the protein CASSPGTGALYEQYF.

V is TRBV12-3 or TRBV12-4 and J is TRBJ1-5; D call uncertain. The length of the CDR3 is 13 residues. V shed 7 bases and J shed 1 base, with 8 bases lying between them. This CDR3 reads CASKLSSNQPQHF. The CDR3, as DNA: TGTGCCAGCAAACTCTCAAGCAATCAGCCCCAGCATTTT.

J is TRBJ2-3 and V is TRBV19; unclear D gene. The CDR3 is made up of 13 amino acids. CDR1 is LNHDA, CDR2 SQIVND, per germline (reference sequence). The V and J ends lost 8 bases and 3 bases respectively, with 12 bases between them. In DNA form, the CDR3 reads TGTGCCAGTGGACGATACGAGACAGATACGCAGTATTTT. Protein sequence: CASGRYETDTQYF.

The J gene is TRBJ2-7, the V gene TRBV5-1, with 9 bases that match TRBD1. V gave up 4 bases and J gave up 4 bases; unmatched junction bases: 9. Looked up from germline, CDR1 is SGHRS and CDR2 is YFSETQ. The CDR3 has 15 residues. The CDR3 nucleotides read TGCGCCAGCAGCCAGGCGGGGACAGGGCTTTACGAGCAGTACTTC. This gives the protein CASSQAGTGLYEQYF.

V and J are TRBV5-1 and TRBJ1-2; D is unclear. Per the germline V gene, CDR1 is SGHRS and CDR2 is YFSETQ. Between the trimmed V and J ends, which lost 0 bases and 1 base, there was a span of 7 bases. This CDR3 is built from 14 residues. The CDR3 loop reads CASSLVPDNYGYTF. CDR3 DNA: TGCGCCAGCAGCTTGGTACCAGATAACTATGGCTACACCTTC.